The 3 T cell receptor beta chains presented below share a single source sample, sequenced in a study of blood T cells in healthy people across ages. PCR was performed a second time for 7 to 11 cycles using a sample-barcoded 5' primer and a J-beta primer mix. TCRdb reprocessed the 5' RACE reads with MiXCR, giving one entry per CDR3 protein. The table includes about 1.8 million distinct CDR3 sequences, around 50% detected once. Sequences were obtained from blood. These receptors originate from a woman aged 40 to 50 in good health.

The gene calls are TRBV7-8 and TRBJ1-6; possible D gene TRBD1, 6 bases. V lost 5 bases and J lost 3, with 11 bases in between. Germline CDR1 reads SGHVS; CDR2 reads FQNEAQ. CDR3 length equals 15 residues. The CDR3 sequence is CASSLGQNYNSPLHF. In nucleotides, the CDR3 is TGTGCCAGCAGCCTTGGACAGAACTATAATTCACCCCTCCACTTT.

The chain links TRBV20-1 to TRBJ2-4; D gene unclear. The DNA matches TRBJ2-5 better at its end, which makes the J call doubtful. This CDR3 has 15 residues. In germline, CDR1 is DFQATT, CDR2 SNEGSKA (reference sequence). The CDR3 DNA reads TGCAGTGCTCTAAAGGCCTCTGGCTCTTGGGAGACCCAGTACTTC. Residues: CSALKASGSWETQYF.

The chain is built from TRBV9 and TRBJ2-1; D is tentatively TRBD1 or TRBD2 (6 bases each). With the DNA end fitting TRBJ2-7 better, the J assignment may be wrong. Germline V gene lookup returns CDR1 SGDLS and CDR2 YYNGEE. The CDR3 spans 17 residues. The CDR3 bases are TGTGCCAGCAGCGGAGGGGGAGACGGGAGCTCCTACAATGAGCAGTACTTC. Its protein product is CASSGGGDGSSYNEQYF.